Reported below is one T cell receptor (beta chain). The data are from a study of blood T cell repertoires in COVID-19. The CDR3 length is 13 residues. Deletions cut 8 bases from V and 1 base from J, with 9 bases between. The germline V gene encodes CDR1 SNHLY and CDR2 FYNNEI. Libraries were prepared by immunoSEQ multiplex PCR; TCRdb keeps only in-frame clonotypes and omits some of them. This table has 250,000 to 400,000 clones, roughly 86% appearing once. The material sequenced was PBMCs or T cells enriched from blood (not recorded which). The chain uses TRBV2 and TRBJ1-5; D is ambiguous. This TCR derives from a young woman who had recovered from COVID-19. The CDR3 loop reads CASATESNQPQHF. The CDR3 DNA reads as TGTGCCAGCGCGACGGAGAGCAATCAGCCCCAGCATTTT.